One and the same sample provided the 26 T cell receptor beta chains below, sequenced in a study of blood T cell repertoires in COVID-19 (dated by TCRdb to about 2020). The method was the immunoSEQ multiplex PCR assay. TCRdb holds this immuneACCESS table with in-frame rearrangements only. Some clones are missing; in checked studies, unresolved V genes explain under half, and the rest has no known cause. This sample comprises some 100,000 clones, 92% of them detected only once. The ten largest account for roughly 5.6% of the sample. Sequenced: peripheral blood. The receptors come from a man aged 50 to 59 with active COVID-19.

The rearrangement links TRBV10-2 to TRBJ2-7; 10 bases are a match to TRBD2. The CDR3 covers 16 residues. The trim removed 1 base at V and 4 bases at J, leaving 7 bases unmatched. Germline CDR1 and CDR2: WSHSY and SAAADI. The CDR3 DNA follows: TGCGCCAGCAGTGAGTGGGGGACTAGCGCATCGTACGAGCAGTACTTC. Translation: CASSEWGTSASYEQYF.

CDR3 residues: CASSQGRNQPQHF. In DNA form, the CDR3 reads TGTGCCAGCAGCCAGGGCAGAAATCAGCCCCAGCATTTT. The chain is built from TRBV2 and TRBJ1-5, with D perhaps matching TRBD1 (5 bases). V dropped 6 bases and J dropped 4 bases, with 10 bases sitting between them. CDR3 length equals 13 residues. CDR1 and CDR2 (germline): SNHLY, FYNNEI.

V is TRBV19 and J is TRBJ2-6; possible D gene TRBD1, 5 bases. The germline V and J ends were trimmed by 7 bases and 2 bases, with 15 bases remaining between them. This CDR3 comprises 16 residues. Germline CDR1 is LNHDA and CDR2 is SQIVND (reference sequence). The CDR3 loop reads CASTDRGEPGANVLTF. The CDR3 nucleotides read TGTGCCAGTACAGACAGAGGAGAACCTGGGGCCAACGTCCTGACTTTC.

V gene TRBV5-4 combines with J gene TRBJ1-2; maybe TRBD1 (5 bases). The ends were cut back, 6 bases at V and 1 base at J, with 19 bases in the middle. The CDR3 loop spans 16 amino acids. Germline V gives CDR1 SGHNT, CDR2 YYREEE (reference sequence). CDR3 residues: CASKLGGRGVNYGYTF. The CDR3 nucleotides read TGTGCCAGCAAACTCGGGGGAAGGGGCGTTAACTATGGCTACACCTTC.

V gene TRBV28 combines with J gene TRBJ1-5, with 7 bases identical to TRBD1. Germline V gene lookup returns CDR1 MDHEN and CDR2 SYDVKM. The CDR3 runs to 17 residues. The V and J ends lost 2 bases and 1 base, in that order; junction bases with no gene match: 8. DNA of the CDR3: TGTGCCAGCAGTTTAGAAACGACAGGGAGAAGCAATCAGCCCCAGCATTTT. Translation gives CASSLETTGRSNQPQHF. The complete variable domain, with remaining parts taken from reference TRBV28 and TRBJ1-5, reads DVKVTQSSRYLVKRTGEKVFLECVQDMDHENMFWYRQDPGLGLRLIYFSYDVKMKEKGDIPEGYSVSREKKERFSLILESASTNQTSMYLCASSLETTGRSNQPQHFGDGTRLSIL.

This chain joins TRBV5-1 and TRBJ1-1; 8 bases line up with TRBD1. Germline CDR1 and CDR2: SGHRS and YFSETQ. CDR3 length: 16 residues. With 3 bases clipped from V and 4 bases from J, the junction kept 11 bases outside the gene matches. The CDR3 region is CASSSAVGTGTTEAFF. CDR3 DNA: TGCGCCAGCAGCTCCGCCGTTGGGACAGGCACCACTGAAGCTTTCTTT.

The V gene is TRBV4-2, the J gene TRBJ1-4; maybe TRBD1 (6 bases). Germline CDR1 reads LGHNA; CDR2 reads YNFKEQ. V was pared by 1 base and J by 7 bases, with 10 bases between. CDR3 length: 14 amino acids. CDR3 region: CASSQGGHGEKLFF. The CDR3 DNA follows: TGTGCCAGCAGCCAAGGGGGACATGGTGAAAAACTGTTTTTT.

The rearrangement uses TRBV19 and TRBJ2-2; 8 bases are a match to TRBD1. Germline V CDR1 and CDR2: LNHDA, SQIVND (reference sequence). V dropped 6 bases and J dropped 2; count of bases not matched to a gene: 5. This CDR3 comprises 15 residues. The CDR3 sequence is CASSPDRANTGELFF. CDR3 coding DNA: TGTGCCAGTAGCCCGGACAGGGCAAACACCGGGGAGCTGTTTTTT.

The chain has TRBV28 and TRBJ1-5; tentative D call: TRBD1 (6 bases). Germline lookup yields CDR1 MDHEN and CDR2 SYDVKM. The CDR3 spans 15 residues. Trimming left V 7 bases short and J 0 bases short, with 13 bases between. The CDR3 is CASIGQPYSNQPQHF. The CDR3 DNA sequence: TGTGCCAGCATAGGACAGCCATATAGCAATCAGCCCCAGCATTTT.

The chain uses TRBV7-3 and TRBJ2-1; 7 bases fit TRBD2. The CDR3 sequence is 16 residues long. V dropped 1 base and J dropped 6; count of bases not matched to a gene: 9. CDR1 SGHTA and CDR2 FQGTGA come from the germline V gene. This CDR3 reads CASSLSSGAGSNEQFF. Written as DNA, the CDR3 is TGTGCCAGCAGCTTAAGTTCCGGAGCGGGAAGCAATGAGCAGTTCTTC.

The V and J genes are TRBV5-1 and TRBJ2-3; TRBD2 matches 7 bases. This CDR3 is 14 amino acids long. The trim removed 8 bases at V and 4 bases at J, leaving 10 bases unmatched. Germline V gene data show CDR1 as SGHRS and CDR2 as YFSETQ. The CDR3 sequence: CASVREEGSDTQYF. Here the CDR3 DNA reads TGCGCCAGTGTCCGGGAGGAGGGCTCAGATACGCAGTATTTT.

This clone was seen a handful of times. J is TRBJ1-5 and V is TRBV30; no definite D call. Germline CDR1 GTSNPN, CDR2 SVGIG (reference sequence). The CDR3 is 13 amino acids. V dropped 0 bases and J dropped 7 bases, with 10 bases sitting between them. The CDR3 protein is CAWSVSGEQPQHF. CDR3 DNA: TGTGCCTGGAGTGTATCCGGGGAGCAGCCCCAGCATTTT.

The V gene is TRBV24-1, the J gene TRBJ2-5; TRBD2 agrees at 14 bases. V lost 9 bases to trimming and J lost 5 bases; unmatched junction nucleotides: 4. This CDR3 comprises 14 residues. The germline V gene encodes CDR1 KGHDR and CDR2 SFDVKD. CDR3 amino acids: CATGTSGSVETQYF. The CDR3 DNA reads TGTGCCACCGGGACTAGCGGGAGCGTGGAGACCCAGTACTTC.

CDR3 region: CASSLLNTEAFF. CDR3 nucleotides: TGTGCCAGTAGCTTGTTGAACACTGAAGCTTTCTTT. The V gene is TRBV19, the J gene TRBJ1-1; D remains ambiguous. The CDR3 consists of 12 residues. Germline V gene data show CDR1 as LNHDA and CDR2 as SQIVND (reference sequence). The V end lost 6 bases, the J end lost 0 bases, and 5 bases lay between the germline ends.

The gene calls are TRBV9 and TRBJ1-2, with TRBD1 matching 9 bases. The CDR3 sequence is 17 residues long. V shed 3 bases, J shed 7 bases, and the junction held 16 bases outside the gene matches. Germline CDR1 and CDR2: SGDLS and YYNGEE. CDR3 coding DNA: TGTGCCAGCAGCGCCCCGCGTACAGGGGGCTTTGGGAGTGGCTACACCTTC. Translating gives CASSAPRTGGFGSGYTF.

This rearrangement joins TRBV10-1 to TRBJ2-1; 14 positions agree with TRBD2. The CDR3 has 16 amino acids. Germline V gene lookup returns CDR1 WNHNN and CDR2 SYGVQD (reference sequence). After removal of 3 bases from V and 7 bases from J, the junction contained 5 bases not matched to a gene. The CDR3 DNA is TGCGCCAGCAGTGACCGTGGGACTAGCGGGAGTAATGAGCAGTTCTTC. Amino acids: CASSDRGTSGSNEQFF.

The gene calls are TRBV12-3 or TRBV12-4 and TRBJ2-1, with D hard to call. Between the trimmed V and J ends, which lost 5 bases and 10 bases, there was a span of 15 bases. This CDR3 region has 13 residues. The CDR3 nucleotides read TGTGCCAGCAGTGGAGACCGTTACGGGGAGCAGTTCTTC. Translated: CASSGDRYGEQFF.

The V and J genes are TRBV6-1 and TRBJ1-1; no definite D call. CDR3 length equals 13 residues. The germline V and J ends were trimmed by 1 base and 3 bases, with 6 bases remaining between them. CDR1 is MNHNS and CDR2 is SASEGT in the germline V gene. CDR3 in DNA: TGTGCCAGCAGTGAAGAGCGGGACACTGAAGCTTTCTTT. Its translation is CASSEERDTEAFF.

The J gene is TRBJ2-7, the V gene TRBV11-2, with D perhaps TRBD2 (5 bases). CDR1 SGHAT and CDR2 FQNNGV come from the germline V gene. Trimming removed 3 bases from V and 4 bases from J, with 13 bases in between. CDR3 length: 14 amino acids. CDR3 protein: CASSLPGSRYEQYF. In DNA form, the CDR3 reads TGTGCCAGCAGCTTGCCGGGGAGTCGGTACGAGCAGTACTTC.

The chain is built from TRBV27 and TRBJ2-2; the D gene is possibly TRBD2 (5 bases). Germline V CDR1 and CDR2: MNHEY, SMNVEV (reference sequence). The CDR3 has 14 residues. The V and J ends lost 5 bases and 5 bases respectively, with 12 bases between them. The CDR3 region is CASSGLGGTGELFF. In DNA form, the CDR3 reads TGTGCCAGCAGTGGACTCGGCGGGACCGGGGAGCTGTTTTTT.

J is TRBJ2-2 and V is TRBV10-3; maybe TRBD2 (5 bases). The germline CDR1 and CDR2 sequences are ENHRY and SYGVKD. This CDR3 spans 11 amino acids. Trimming shortened V by 8 bases and J by 5 bases, and 6 bases separated the two germline ends. In DNA, the CDR3 is TGTGCCATCCGGGGAACCGGGGAGCTGTTTTTT. This encodes CAIRGTGELFF.

The chain uses TRBV2 and TRBJ2-2; D not certain. Trimming took 2 bases from V and 1 from J, leaving 14 bases between them. The germline CDR1 and CDR2 sequences are SNHLY and FYNNEI. This CDR3 is 17 amino acids long. The CDR3 is CASSEMTRLMNTGELFF. DNA for the CDR3: TGTGCCAGCAGTGAAATGACGAGACTCATGAACACCGGGGAGCTGTTTTTT. The variable domain in full, with the rest retrieved from reference TRBV2 and TRBJ2-2, is EPEVTQTPSHQVTQMGQEVILRCVPISNHLYFYWYRQILGQKVEFLVSFYNNEISEKSEIFDDQFSVERPDGSNFTLKIRSTKLEDSAMYFCASSEMTRLMNTGELFFGEGSRLTVL.

V is TRBV7-3 and J is TRBJ2-1, with 7 bases aligning to TRBD2. This CDR3 comprises 15 residues. Germline V lookup: CDR1 SGHTA, CDR2 FQGTGA. V dropped 5 bases and J dropped 3; count of bases not matched to a gene: 7. This chain's CDR3 is CASSIGTTNYNEQFF. In DNA form, the CDR3 reads TGTGCCAGCAGCATCGGGACTACCAACTACAATGAGCAGTTCTTC.

The chain joins TRBV6-5 to TRBJ2-1, with 11 bases matching TRBD2. CDR1 MNHEY and CDR2 SVGAGI come from the germline V gene. J gave up 4 bases and V 6 bases, and 5 bases lay outside the gene matches. This CDR3 is built from 15 residues. This CDR3 is CASRVTSGAYNEQFF. The DNA for the CDR3 is TGTGCCAGCAGAGTGACTAGCGGGGCGTACAATGAGCAGTTCTTC.

The chain recombines TRBV28 with TRBJ1-5, with 9 bases that match TRBD1. CDR1 is MDHEN and CDR2 is SYDVKM in the germline V gene. Unmatched junction bases numbered 5, after V lost 6 bases and J lost 11 bases. The CDR3 has 12 amino acids. The CDR3 is CASSQRDRAQHF. DNA of the CDR3: TGTGCCAGCAGCCAGAGGGACAGGGCCCAGCATTTT.

The J gene is TRBJ2-7, the V gene TRBV11-2, with a possible D match to TRBD2 (5 bases). CDR3 length: 13 amino acids. Trimming cost V 5 bases and J 12 bases, with 20 bases left between them. CDR1 and CDR2 (germline): SGHAT, FQNNGV. CDR3 sequence (DNA): TGTGCCAGCAGCCCCGCGGGCTACGAGCAGTGGTACTTC. Translation gives CASSPAGYEQWYF.